This T cell receptor beta chain was observed in a study of shared clonotypes between healthy human individuals. Broader study findings: With few donors, the genetic and exposure-history diversity represented was limited. Generation probability values for non-shared clonotypes were lower than those for clonotypes shared by all four donors.

Germline CDR1 is PRHDT and CDR2 is FYEKMQ (reference sequence). Between the trimmed V and J ends, which lost 1 base and 0 bases, there was a span of 3 bases. The CDR3 runs 13 residues. Repertoires were generated with immunoSEQ multiplex PCR, while TCRdb's copy carries only in-frame clones and drops some. The profile covers about 1 million clones, with under 80% appearing a single time and 1.4% to 1.5% taken by the ten largest. In the case of this clone: The antigen is unknown.

J is TRBJ1-1 and V is TRBV13, with unresolved D. Sequenced sample: memory CD4+ T cells sorted from blood. Subset given: CD45RA-negative fraction. The sequence was obtained from a man aged 18 to 30 in good health. CDR3 sequence: CASSLAVNTEAFF. In DNA form, the CDR3 reads TGTGCCAGCAGCTTAGCTGTGAACACTGAAGCTTTCTTT.